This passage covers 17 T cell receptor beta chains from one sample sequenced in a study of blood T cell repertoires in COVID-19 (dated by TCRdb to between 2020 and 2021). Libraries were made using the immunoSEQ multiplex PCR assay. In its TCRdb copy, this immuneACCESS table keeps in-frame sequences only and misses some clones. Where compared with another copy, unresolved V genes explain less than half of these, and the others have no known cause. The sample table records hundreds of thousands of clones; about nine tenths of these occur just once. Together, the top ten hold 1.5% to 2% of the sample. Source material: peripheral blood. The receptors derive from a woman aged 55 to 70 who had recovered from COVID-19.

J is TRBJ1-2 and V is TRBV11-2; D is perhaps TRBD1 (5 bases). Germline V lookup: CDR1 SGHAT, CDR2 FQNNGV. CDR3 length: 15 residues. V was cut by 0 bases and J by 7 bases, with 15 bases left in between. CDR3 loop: CASSLDRAGKFGYTF. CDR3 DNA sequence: TGTGCCAGCAGCTTAGACAGGGCAGGGAAGTTTGGCTACACCTTC.

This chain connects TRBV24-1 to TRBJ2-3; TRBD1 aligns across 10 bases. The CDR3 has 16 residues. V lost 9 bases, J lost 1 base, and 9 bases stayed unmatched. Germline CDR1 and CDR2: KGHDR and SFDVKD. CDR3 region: CATGRGGTGGTDTQYF. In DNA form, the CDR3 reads TGTGCCACCGGGAGGGGGGGGACAGGGGGCACAGATACGCAGTATTTT.

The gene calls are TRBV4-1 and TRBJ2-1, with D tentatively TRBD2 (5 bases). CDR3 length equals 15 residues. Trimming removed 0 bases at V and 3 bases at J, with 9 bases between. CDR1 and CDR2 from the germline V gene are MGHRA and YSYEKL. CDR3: CASSQETSFYNEQFF. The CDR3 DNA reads TGCGCCAGCAGCCAAGAAACTAGTTTCTACAATGAGCAGTTCTTC.

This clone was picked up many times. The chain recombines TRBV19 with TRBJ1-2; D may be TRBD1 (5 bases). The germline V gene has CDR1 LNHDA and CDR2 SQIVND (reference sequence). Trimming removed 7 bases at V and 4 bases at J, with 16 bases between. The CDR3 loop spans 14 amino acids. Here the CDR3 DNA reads TGTGCCAGTAAAACCCAAGCGGGGGGCTATGGCTACACCTTC. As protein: CASKTQAGGYGYTF. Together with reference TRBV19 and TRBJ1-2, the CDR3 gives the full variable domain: DGGITQSPKYLFRKEGQNVTLSCEQNLNHDAMYWYRQDPGQGLRLIYYSQIVNDFQKGDIAEGYSVSREKKESFPLTVTSAQKNPTAFYLCASKTQAGGYGYTFGSGTRLTVV.

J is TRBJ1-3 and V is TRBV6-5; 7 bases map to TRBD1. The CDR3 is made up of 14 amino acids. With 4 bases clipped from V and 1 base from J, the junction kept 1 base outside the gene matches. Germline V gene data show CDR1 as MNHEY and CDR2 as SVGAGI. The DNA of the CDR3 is TGTGCCAGCAGTTCAGGGGGATCTGGAAACACCATATATTTT. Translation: CASSSGGSGNTIYF.

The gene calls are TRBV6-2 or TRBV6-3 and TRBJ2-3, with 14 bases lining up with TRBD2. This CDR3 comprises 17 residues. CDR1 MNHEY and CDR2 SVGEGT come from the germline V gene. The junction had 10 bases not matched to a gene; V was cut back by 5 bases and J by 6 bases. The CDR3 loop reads CASSRSGTSGGFDTQYF. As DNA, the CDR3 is TGTGCCAGCAGTAGATCCGGGACTAGCGGGGGTTTTGATACGCAGTATTTT.

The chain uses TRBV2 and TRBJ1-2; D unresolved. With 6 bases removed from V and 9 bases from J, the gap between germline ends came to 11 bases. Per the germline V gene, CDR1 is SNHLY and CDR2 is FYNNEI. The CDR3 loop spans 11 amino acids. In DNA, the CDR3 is TGTGCCAGCAGCTTACTCCCGCGCTACACCTTC. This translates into CASSLLPRYTF.

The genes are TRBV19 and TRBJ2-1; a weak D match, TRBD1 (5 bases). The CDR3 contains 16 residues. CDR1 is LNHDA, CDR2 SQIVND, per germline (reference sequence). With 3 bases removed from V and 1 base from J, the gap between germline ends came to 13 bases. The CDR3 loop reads CASSIKGAASYNEQFF. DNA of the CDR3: TGTGCCAGTAGTATTAAAGGGGCAGCTTCCTACAATGAGCAGTTCTTC. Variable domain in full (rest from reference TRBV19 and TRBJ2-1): DGGITQSPKYLFRKEGQNVTLSCEQNLNHDAMYWYRQDPGQGLRLIYYSQIVNDFQKGDIAEGYSVSREKKESFPLTVTSAQKNPTAFYLCASSIKGAASYNEQFFGPGTRLTVL.

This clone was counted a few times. CDR3 residues: CSVDDMDEQFF. The CDR3 DNA is TGCAGCGTTGATGACATGGATGAGCAGTTCTTC. This chain links TRBV29-1 with TRBJ2-1; the D is unclear. V was clipped by 3 bases and J by 8 bases, with 8 bases between them. Per the germline V gene, CDR1 is SQVTM and CDR2 is ANQGSEA. The CDR3 loop spans 11 amino acids.

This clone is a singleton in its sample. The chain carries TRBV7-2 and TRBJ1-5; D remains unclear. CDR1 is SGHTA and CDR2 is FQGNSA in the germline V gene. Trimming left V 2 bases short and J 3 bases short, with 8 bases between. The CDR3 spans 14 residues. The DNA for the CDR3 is TGTGCCAGCAGCTTATTCCAGGACAATCAGCCCCAGCATTTT. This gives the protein CASSLFQDNQPQHF.

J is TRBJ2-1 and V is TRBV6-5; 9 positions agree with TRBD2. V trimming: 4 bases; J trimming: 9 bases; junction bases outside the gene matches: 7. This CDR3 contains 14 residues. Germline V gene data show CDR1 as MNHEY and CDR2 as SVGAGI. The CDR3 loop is CASSLAGGRGEQFF. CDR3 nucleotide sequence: TGTGCCAGCAGTTTGGCGGGGGGGCGAGGTGAGCAGTTCTTC.

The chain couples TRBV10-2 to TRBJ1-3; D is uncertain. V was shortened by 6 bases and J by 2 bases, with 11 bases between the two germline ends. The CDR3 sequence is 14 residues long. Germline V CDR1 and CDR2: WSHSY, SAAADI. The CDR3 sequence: CASRDARAGNTIYF. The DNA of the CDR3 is TGCGCCAGCAGGGACGCGCGGGCTGGAAACACCATATATTTT.

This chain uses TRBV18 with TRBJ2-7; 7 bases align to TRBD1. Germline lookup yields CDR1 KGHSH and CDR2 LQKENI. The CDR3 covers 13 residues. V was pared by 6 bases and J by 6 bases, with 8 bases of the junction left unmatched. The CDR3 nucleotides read TGTGCCAGCTCCGACTCAGGGGGTAGCGAGCAGTACTTC. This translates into CASSDSGGSEQYF.

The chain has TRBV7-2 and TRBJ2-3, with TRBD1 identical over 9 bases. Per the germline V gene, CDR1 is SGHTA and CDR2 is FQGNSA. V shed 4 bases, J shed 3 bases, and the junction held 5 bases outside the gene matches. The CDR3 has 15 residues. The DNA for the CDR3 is TGTGCCAGCAGCTACACAGGGGGCAGGACAGATACGCAGTATTTT. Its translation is CASSYTGGRTDTQYF.

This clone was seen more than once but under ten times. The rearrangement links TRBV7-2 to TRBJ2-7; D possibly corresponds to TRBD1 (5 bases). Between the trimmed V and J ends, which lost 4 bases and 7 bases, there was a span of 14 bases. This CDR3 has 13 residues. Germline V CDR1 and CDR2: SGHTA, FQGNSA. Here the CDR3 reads CASSSGPPREQYF. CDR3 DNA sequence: TGTGCCAGCAGCTCAGGGCCCCCGAGAGAGCAGTACTTC.

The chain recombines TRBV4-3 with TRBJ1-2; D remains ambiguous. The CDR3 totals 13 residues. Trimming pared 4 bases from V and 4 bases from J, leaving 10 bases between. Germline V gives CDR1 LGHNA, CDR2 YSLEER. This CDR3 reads CASSRSWVYGYTF. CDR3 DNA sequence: TGCGCCAGCAGCCGGAGCTGGGTCTATGGCTACACCTTC.

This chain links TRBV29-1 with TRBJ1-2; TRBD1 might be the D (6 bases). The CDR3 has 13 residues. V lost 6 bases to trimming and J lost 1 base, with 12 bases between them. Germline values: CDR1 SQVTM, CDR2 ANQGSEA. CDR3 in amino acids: CSVLGQFNYGYTF. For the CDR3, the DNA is TGCAGCGTCTTAGGACAGTTTAACTATGGCTACACCTTC.